The 10 T cell receptor beta chains below were found in one sample sequenced in a study of T cells after yellow fever vaccination. MiXCR, applied by TCRdb to the 5' RACE reads, yields one record per CDR3 protein. This sample has 150,000 to 200,000 distinct CDR3 sequences, with roughly 9% found just once. Specimen: CD8+ T cells sorted from PBMCs, collected 45 days after the yellow fever booster vaccination. The receptors stem from a man between 18 and 35 years old who received the YFV17D yellow fever vaccine.

This clonotype has only a few counts. V usage is TRBV4-1 and J usage is TRBJ2-1; tentative D call: TRBD2 (5 bases). Germline V lookup: CDR1 MGHRA, CDR2 YSYEKL. The CDR3 is made up of 11 amino acids. The V gene lost 0 bases and the J gene lost 13 bases, with 7 bases spanning the gap. Here the CDR3 reads CASSQDREQFF. CDR3 in DNA: TGCGCCAGCAGCCAAGATCGGGAACAGTTCTTC.

This rearrangement joins TRBV20-1 to TRBJ2-7; D not certain. The CDR3 is made up of 11 amino acids. Trimming took 0 bases from V and 7 from J, leaving 7 bases between them. Germline CDR1 is DFQATT and CDR2 is SNEGSKA (reference sequence). CDR3 bases: TGCAGTGCTAGAGAGCCGAGAGAGCAGTACTTC. This codes for CSAREPREQYF.

In this sample, this clonotype turned up a few times. The CDR3 bases are TGTGCCAGCAGTTACGGGCAGGAGAACACCGGGGAGCTGTTTTTT. This gives the protein CASSYGQENTGELFF. The chain uses TRBV6-2 or TRBV6-3 and TRBJ2-2, with no clear D. The V end lost 2 bases, the J end lost 1 base, and 8 bases lay between the germline ends. This CDR3 is built from 15 residues. Per the germline V gene, CDR1 is MNHEY and CDR2 is SVGEGT.

The chain employs TRBV7-9 and TRBJ2-2; 8 positions match TRBD1. V lost 4 bases to trimming and J lost 6 bases; unmatched junction nucleotides: 4. The V gene's germline CDR1 is SEHNR and CDR2 FQNEAQ (reference sequence). The CDR3 covers 14 residues. The CDR3 here is CASSSGQGPGELFF. The CDR3 DNA sequence: TGTGCCAGCAGCTCTGGACAGGGACCCGGGGAGCTGTTTTTT.

The gene calls are TRBV12-5 and TRBJ1-5, with a possible D match to TRBD1 (6 bases). V gave up 6 bases and J gave up 0 bases, with 9 bases separating them. The CDR3 is 14 residues long. Germline loops: CDR1 LGHNT, CDR2 FRNRAP. CDR3 sequence reads: CASGWDNSNQPQHF. The CDR3 DNA reads as TGTGCTAGTGGATGGGACAATAGCAATCAGCCCCAGCATTTT.

In its sample, this clonotype was seen many times. Here the CDR3 DNA reads TGCGCCAGCAGCCACTTAGCGGGGGGATACGAGCAGTACTTC. Its translation: CASSHLAGGYEQYF. J is TRBJ2-7 and V is TRBV4-1, with TRBD2 identical over 10 bases. The germline CDR1 and CDR2 sequences are MGHRA and YSYEKL. The CDR3 has 14 amino acids. J gave up 4 bases and V 3 bases, and 3 bases lay outside the gene matches.

The chain is built from TRBV3-1 and TRBJ2-7; no clear D gene. Germline-derived CDR1 and CDR2 are LGHDT and YNNKEL (reference sequence). The V gene lost 4 bases and the J gene lost 2 bases, with 3 bases spanning the gap. This CDR3 has 11 residues. Here the CDR3 reads CASSLPYEQYV. The CDR3, as DNA: TGTGCCAGCAGCCTACCCTACGAGCAGTACGTC.

The chain employs TRBV9 and TRBJ2-3, with a weak D call TRBD2 (5 bases). CDR1 and CDR2 (germline): SGDLS, YYNGEE. V was clipped by 3 bases and J by 2 bases, with 13 bases between them. This CDR3 region has 15 residues. CDR3 loop: CASSARGWDTDTQYF. In nucleotides, the CDR3 is TGTGCCAGCAGCGCGCGAGGGTGGGACACAGATACGCAGTATTTT.

The rearrangement joins TRBV11-2 to TRBJ2-3, with D hard to call. From germline, CDR1 is SGHAT and CDR2 FQNNGV. The V gene lost 3 bases and the J gene lost 2 bases, with 6 bases spanning the gap. CDR3 length equals 13 residues. The CDR3 loop reads CASSFGITDTQYF. CDR3 in DNA: TGTGCCAGCAGCTTTGGGATCACAGATACGCAGTATTTT.

This chain joins TRBV6-5 and TRBJ2-2; D ambiguous. The CDR3 is made up of 13 amino acids. Germline V gives CDR1 MNHEY, CDR2 SVGAGI. V gave up 2 bases and J gave up 6 bases, with 7 bases separating them. The CDR3 here is CASSYVGSGELFF. CDR3 DNA sequence: TGTGCCAGCAGTTACGTCGGATCCGGGGAGCTGTTTTTT.